These T cell receptor beta chains were read from a single sample in a study of CD8+CD57+ T cells in acquired aplastic anemia. TCRdb re-derived calls from the reads in MiXCR, one entry per CDR3 protein. The sample consists of about 200,000 distinct CDR3 sequences, approximately 65% of them appearing once. Sequences were obtained from sorted CD4+, CD8+, or CD8+CD57+ T cells (not recorded which) from PBMCs. The source is a human donor with aplastic anemia. CDR3s include the opening cysteine and the closing phenylalanine or tryptophan. D genes are given only for firm matches. The size entry is marked missing in some rows and otherwise reads once, few, many or a size class.

>.|TRBV2|TRBJ2-7|.
CASRELGHEQYF
TGTGCCAGCCGGGAGCTCGGACACGAGCAGTACTTC
>many|TRBV28|TRBJ1-6|.
CASSPWGVRNSPLHF
TGTGCCAGCAGTCCATGGGGGGTTCGGAATTCACCCCTCCACTTT
>.|TRBV14|TRBJ2-7|.
CASSQPEGSLSYEQYF
TGTGCCAGCAGCCAACCCGAGGGTAGCCTCTCCTACGAGCAGTACTTC
>few|TRBV24-1|TRBJ1-1|.
CATSDTGRNTEAFF
TGTGCCACCAGTGATACCGGACGGAACACTGAAGCTTTCTTT
>once|TRBV7-2|TRBJ2-7|TRBD1
CASSLGTGVSEQYF
TGTGCCAGCAGCTTAGGGACAGGGGTTAGCGAGCAGTACTTC
>.|TRBV5-5|TRBJ1-1|.
CASSPTEPRGVF
TGTGCCAGCAGCCCGACAGAGCCCAGAGGGGTCTTT
>.|TRBV24-1|TRBJ2-5|TRBD2
CATSDWTSGAAETQYF
TGTGCCACCAGTGATTGGACTAGCGGGGCCGCTGAGACCCAGTACTTT
>.|TRBV19|TRBJ1-2|.
CASSMAILSNYGYTF
TGTGCCAGTAGTATGGCGATCCTCTCTAACTATGGCTACACCTTC
>.|TRBV15|TRBJ1-1|TRBD1
CANPTGTNTEAFF
TGTGCCAACCCGACAGGGACGAACACTGAAGCTTTCTTT
>.|TRBV7-9|TRBJ2-7|TRBD2
CASSFRGVVPSGVYEQYF
TGTGCCAGCAGCTTCAGGGGAGTGGTGCCTAGCGGGGTCTACGAGCAGTACTTC
>many|TRBV4-1|TRBJ2-7|.
CASSRVGYEQYF
TGCGCCAGCAGCCGAGTGGGATACGAGCAGTACTTC
>once|TRBV24-1|TRBJ1-5|.
CATSDSWGLGQPQHF
TGTGCCACCAGTGATAGTTGGGGGCTCGGTCAGCCCCAGCATTTT
>few|TRBV10-3|TRBJ1-1|TRBD1
CAISPRTGVDTEAFF
TGTGCCATCAGTCCAAGGACAGGGGTGGACACTGAAGCTTTCTTT
>few|TRBV5-8|TRBJ2-1|TRBD1
CASSYGQGQDEQFF
TGTGCCAGCAGCTACGGACAGGGACAGGATGAGCAGTTCTTC
>.|TRBV15|TRBJ1-1|TRBD1
CATSRDRATAFF
TGTGCCACCAGTCGCGACAGGGCGACGGCTTTCTTT
>.|TRBV24-1|TRBJ2-2|TRBD2
CATSDLPTSGTGELFF
TGTGCCACCAGTGATTTGCCGACTAGCGGGACCGGGGAGCTGTTTTTT
>.|TRBV5-1|TRBJ2-1|.
CASSFYSNEQFF
TGTGCCAGCAGCTTTTATTCAAATGAGCAGTTCTTC
>few|TRBV15|TRBJ2-5|TRBD2
CATSSRTSPTETQYF
TGTGCCACCAGCAGCAGGACTAGCCCGACCGAGACCCAGTACTTC
>.|TRBV2|TRBJ2-7|.
CASSDRLSYEQYF
TGTGCCAGCAGTGACAGGCTGTCCTACGAGCAGTACTTC
>many|TRBV20-1|TRBJ2-3|TRBD2
CSATGTSGGIDTQYF
TGCAGTGCTACGGGGACTAGCGGGGGAATAGATACGCAGTATTTT
>.|TRBV7-3|TRBJ2-6|.
CASSQPTASGANVLTF
TGTGCCAGCAGCCAACCGACAGCCTCTGGGGCCAACGTCCTGACTTTC
>.|TRBV2|TRBJ1-2|.
CASRGTANYGYTF
TGTGCCAGCAGGGGGACGGCTAACTATGGCTACACCTTC
>few|TRBV30|TRBJ2-7|TRBD2
CAWSVSSGGVYEQYF
TGTGCCTGGAGTGTGTCTAGCGGGGGGGTCTACGAGCAGTACTTC
>.|TRBV19|TRBJ1-1|.
CACIAQGKPGTEAFF
TGTGCCTGTATTGCGCAGGGGAAACCAGGGACTGAAGCTTTCTTT
>.|TRBV5-1|TRBJ2-3|TRBD2
CASSLARTSGGGDTDTQYF
TGCGCCAGCAGCTTGGCCCGGACTAGCGGGGGAGGAGACACAGATACGCAGTATTTT
>many|TRBV3-1|TRBJ1-6|.
CASSQVARRTGDSPLHF
TGTGCCAGCAGCCAAGTAGCACGGAGGACTGGGGATTCACCCCTCCACTTT